The present T cell receptor (beta chain) was sequenced within a study of post-analysis software for immune sequencing data. General observations from the study: Batch-mates among the samples co-clustered strongly by F measure. Comparison of patients with controls showed about 5 TRBV segments more frequent in patients, TRBV5-6, TRBV5-1 and TRBV20-1 among them. Patients with multiple sclerosis recorded significantly lower normalized Chao1 diversity than controls, the study found.

V lost 4 bases and J lost 6; bases outside the gene matches: 5. The germline gives CDR1 SGHTA, CDR2 FQGTGA. The CDR3 consists of 13 residues. About this clonotype itself: The antigen is not known.

Built from TCR beta cDNA, the libraries had unique molecular identifiers in them. It was from roughly 1 to 10 million T cells that some 460,000 cDNA molecules came. MiXCR was run by TCRdb on the PCR reads, yielding one entry per CDR3 protein. The sample records over 250,000 distinct CDR3 sequences, 36% being singletons. The chain uses TRBV7-3 and TRBJ2-7; 8 bases match TRBD2. This TCR derives from a girl aged 5-17 years with multiple sclerosis. Sequenced input: blood. CDR3 region: CASSSGLAGEQYF. DNA of the CDR3: TGTGCCAGCAGCTCCGGACTAGCCGGCGAGCAGTACTTC.